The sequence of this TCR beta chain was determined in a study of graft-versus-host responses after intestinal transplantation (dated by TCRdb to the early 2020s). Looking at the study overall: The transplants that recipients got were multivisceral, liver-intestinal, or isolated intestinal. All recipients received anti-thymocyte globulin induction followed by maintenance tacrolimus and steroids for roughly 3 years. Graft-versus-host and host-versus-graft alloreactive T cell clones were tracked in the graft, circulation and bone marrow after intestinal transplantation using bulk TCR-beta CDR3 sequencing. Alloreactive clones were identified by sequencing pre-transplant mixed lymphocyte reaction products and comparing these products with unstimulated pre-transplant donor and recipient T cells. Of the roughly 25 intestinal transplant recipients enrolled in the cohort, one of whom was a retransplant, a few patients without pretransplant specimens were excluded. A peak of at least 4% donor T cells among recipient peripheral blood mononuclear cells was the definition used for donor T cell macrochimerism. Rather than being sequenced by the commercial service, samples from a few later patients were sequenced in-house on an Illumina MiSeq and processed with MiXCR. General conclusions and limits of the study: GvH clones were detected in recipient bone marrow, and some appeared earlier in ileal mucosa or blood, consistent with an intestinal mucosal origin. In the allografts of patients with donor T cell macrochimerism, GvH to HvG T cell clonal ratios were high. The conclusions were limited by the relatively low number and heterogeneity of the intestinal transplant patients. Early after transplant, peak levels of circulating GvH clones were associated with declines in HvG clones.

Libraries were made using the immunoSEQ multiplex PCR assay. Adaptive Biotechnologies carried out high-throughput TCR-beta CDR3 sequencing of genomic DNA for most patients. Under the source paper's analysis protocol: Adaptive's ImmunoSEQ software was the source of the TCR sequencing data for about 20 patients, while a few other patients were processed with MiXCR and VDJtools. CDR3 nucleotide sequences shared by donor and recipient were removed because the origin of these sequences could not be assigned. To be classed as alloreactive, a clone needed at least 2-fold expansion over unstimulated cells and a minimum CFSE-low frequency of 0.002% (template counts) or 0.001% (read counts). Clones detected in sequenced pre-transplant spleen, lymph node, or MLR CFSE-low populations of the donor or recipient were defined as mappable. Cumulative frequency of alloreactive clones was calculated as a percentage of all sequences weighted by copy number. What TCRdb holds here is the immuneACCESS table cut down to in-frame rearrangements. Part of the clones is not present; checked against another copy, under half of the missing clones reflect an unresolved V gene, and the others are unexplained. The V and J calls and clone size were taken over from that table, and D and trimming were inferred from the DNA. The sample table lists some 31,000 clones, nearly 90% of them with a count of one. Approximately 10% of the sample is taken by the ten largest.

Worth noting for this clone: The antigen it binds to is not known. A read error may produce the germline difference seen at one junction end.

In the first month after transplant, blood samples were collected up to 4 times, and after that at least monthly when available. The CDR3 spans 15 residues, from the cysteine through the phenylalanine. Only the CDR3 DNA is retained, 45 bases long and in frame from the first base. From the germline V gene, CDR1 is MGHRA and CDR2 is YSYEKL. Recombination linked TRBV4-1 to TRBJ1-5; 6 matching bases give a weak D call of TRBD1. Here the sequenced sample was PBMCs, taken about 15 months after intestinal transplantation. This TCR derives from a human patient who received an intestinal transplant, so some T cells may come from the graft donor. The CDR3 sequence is CASSQETGPNQPQHF. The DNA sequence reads TGCGCCAGCAGCCAGGAGACAGGACCAAATCAACCCCAGCATTTT.